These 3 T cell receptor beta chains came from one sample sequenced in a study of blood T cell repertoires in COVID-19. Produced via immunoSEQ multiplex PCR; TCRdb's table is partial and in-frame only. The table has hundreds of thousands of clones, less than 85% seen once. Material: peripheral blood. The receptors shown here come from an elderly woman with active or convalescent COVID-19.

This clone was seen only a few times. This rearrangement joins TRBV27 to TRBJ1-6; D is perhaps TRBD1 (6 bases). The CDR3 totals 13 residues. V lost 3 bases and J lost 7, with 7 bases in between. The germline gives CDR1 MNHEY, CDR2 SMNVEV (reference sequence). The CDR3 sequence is CASSFDRNSPLHF. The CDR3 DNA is TGTGCCAGCAGTTTTGACAGGAATTCACCCCTCCACTTT.

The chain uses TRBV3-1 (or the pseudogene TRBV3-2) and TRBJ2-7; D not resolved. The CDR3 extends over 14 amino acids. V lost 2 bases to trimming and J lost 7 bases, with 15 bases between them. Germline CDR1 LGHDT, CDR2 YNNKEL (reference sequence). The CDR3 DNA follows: TGTGCCAGCAGCCAATCTGGGCTCGTAAGGGAGCAGTACTTC. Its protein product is CASSQSGLVREQYF.

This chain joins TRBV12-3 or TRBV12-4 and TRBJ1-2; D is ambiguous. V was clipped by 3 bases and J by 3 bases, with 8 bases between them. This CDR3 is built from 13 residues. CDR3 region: CASSFGQDYGYTF. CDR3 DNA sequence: TGTGCCAGCAGTTTTGGGCAGGACTATGGCTACACCTTC.